The 5 T cell receptor beta chains presented below share a single source sample, sequenced in a study of identical twins. TCRdb fed the 5' RACE reads into MiXCR, producing one record per CDR3 protein. The sample gives about 280,000 distinct CDR3 sequences, roughly 8.6% of which show up once; over 2% is in the top ten. The data also belong to a second study, concerning yellow fever vaccine responses in identical twins.

The material sequenced was memory (CD45RO+) T cells sorted from blood. These receptors originate from a woman aged 18-29 years in good health.

This clonotype has a count of ten or more. V gene TRBV2 combines with J gene TRBJ2-1, with D hard to call. CDR1 is SNHLY and CDR2 is FYNNEI in the germline V gene. V was pared by 3 bases and J by 10 bases, with 13 bases between. This CDR3 has 13 residues. The CDR3 region has the DNA TGTGCCAGCAGTGATCCGAGATCAAGGGAGCAGTTCTTC. It translates to CASSDPRSREQFF.

This clonotype has a handful of counts. V gene TRBV6-2 or TRBV6-3 combines with J gene TRBJ1-1; D unclear. Germline V CDR1 and CDR2: MNHEY, SVGEGT. V lost 2 bases and J 5 bases, leaving 6 bases between the germline ends. The CDR3 is 12 residues long. Here the CDR3 reads CASSYSRTEAFF. The CDR3 DNA is TGTGCCAGCAGTTACAGTAGGACTGAAGCTTTCTTT.

This clonotype has only a few counts. The CDR3 sequence: CASSDRQGQYGYTF. The CDR3 DNA reads as TGTGCCAGCAGCGATCGACAGGGGCAGTATGGCTACACCTTC. This sequence joins TRBV11-3 and TRBJ1-2; TRBD1 matches at 8 bases. Germline lookup yields CDR1 SGHNT and CDR2 YENEEA. With 5 bases clipped from V and 5 bases from J, the junction kept 7 bases outside the gene matches. The CDR3 contains 14 residues. The whole variable domain, remainder taken from reference TRBV11-3 and TRBJ1-2, is EAGVVQSPRYKIIEKKQPVAFWCNPISGHNTLYWYLQNLGQGPELLIRYENEEAVDDSQLPKDRFSAERLKGVDSTLKIQPAELGDSAVYLCASSDRQGQYGYTFGSGTRLTVV.

This clonotype was observed a few times. This rearrangement joins TRBV24-1 to TRBJ2-2, with a tentative D call TRBD1 (6 bases). Trimming shortened V by 9 bases and J by 0 bases, and 10 bases separated the two germline ends. CDR3 length equals 14 residues. Germline V gene data show CDR1 as KGHDR and CDR2 as SFDVKD. The CDR3 loop reads CATGGTPNTGELFF. The CDR3 DNA is TGTGCCACCGGTGGGACACCGAACACCGGGGAGCTGTTTTTT.

The genes are TRBV7-9 and TRBJ2-7; TRBD2 might be the D (6 bases). This CDR3 has 16 residues. Between the trimmed V and J ends, which lost 5 bases and 2 bases, there was a span of 19 bases. Germline CDR1 SEHNR, CDR2 FQNEAQ (reference sequence). The CDR3 coding sequence is TGTGCCAGCAGCGAAAATCTTGGGACTGGGCCCTACGAGCAGTACTTC. It specifies CASSENLGTGPYEQYF.